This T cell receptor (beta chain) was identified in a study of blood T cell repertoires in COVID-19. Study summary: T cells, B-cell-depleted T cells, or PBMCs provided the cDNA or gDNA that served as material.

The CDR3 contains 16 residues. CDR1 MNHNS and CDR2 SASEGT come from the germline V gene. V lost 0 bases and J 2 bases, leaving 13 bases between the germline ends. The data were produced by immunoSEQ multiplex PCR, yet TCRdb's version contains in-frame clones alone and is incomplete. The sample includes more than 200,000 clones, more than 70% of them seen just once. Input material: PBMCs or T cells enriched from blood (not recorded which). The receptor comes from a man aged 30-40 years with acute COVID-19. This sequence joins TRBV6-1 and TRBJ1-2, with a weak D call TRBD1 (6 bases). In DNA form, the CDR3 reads TGTGCCAGCAGTGAAGCGCCACAGGGAGGGAACTATGGCTACACCTTC. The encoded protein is CASSEAPQGGNYGYTF.